This T cell receptor (beta chain) was documented in a study of blood T cells in healthy people across ages. Notes on the study in general: Higher diversity and more naive CD4+ cells were features of long-lived donors, compared to aged donors. The diversity estimates, figures obtained from one million T cells, were considered underestimates. Age showed a roughly linear inverse relationship with TCR beta diversity per million T cells.

Combining a sample-barcoded 5' primer with a J-beta primer mix, a second PCR ran for roughly 7 to 11 cycles. Every sample gave at least 2.5 million paired-end reads containing CDR3. MiXCR, run by TCRdb on the 5' RACE reads, gives a single entry per CDR3 protein. The table records approximately 800,000 distinct CDR3 sequences, more than 50% of them present only once. In germline, CDR1 is MNHEY, CDR2 SVGEGT. Trimming took off 7 bases at V and 4 bases at J, with 14 bases between the two ends. This CDR3 is built from 13 residues. On this clonotype itself: Its target is not known.

The specimen was blood. The clonotype comes from a man aged 40-50 years in good health. The chain uses TRBV6-2 or TRBV6-3 and TRBJ2-7; tentatively, D is TRBD1 or TRBD2 (5 bases each). CDR3 bases: TGTGCCAGCAAAGGGACGAATACTTACGAGCAGTACTTC. This translates into CASKGTNTYEQYF.